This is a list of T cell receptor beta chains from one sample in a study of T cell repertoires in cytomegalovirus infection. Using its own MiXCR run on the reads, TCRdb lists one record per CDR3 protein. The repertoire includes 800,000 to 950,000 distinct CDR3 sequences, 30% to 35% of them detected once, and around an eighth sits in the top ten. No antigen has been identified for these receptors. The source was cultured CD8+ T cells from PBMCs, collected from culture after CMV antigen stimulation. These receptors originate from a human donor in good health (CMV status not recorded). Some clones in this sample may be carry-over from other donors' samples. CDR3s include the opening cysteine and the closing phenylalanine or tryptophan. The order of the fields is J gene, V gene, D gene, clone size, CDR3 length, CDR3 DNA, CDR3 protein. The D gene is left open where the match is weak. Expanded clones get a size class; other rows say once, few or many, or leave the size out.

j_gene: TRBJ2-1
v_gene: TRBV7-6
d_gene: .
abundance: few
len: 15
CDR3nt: TGTGCCAGCAGCGACGGGGGGCTATTATACAATGAGCAGTTCTTC
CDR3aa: CASSDGGLLYNEQFF

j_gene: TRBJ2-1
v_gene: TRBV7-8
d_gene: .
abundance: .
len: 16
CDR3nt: TGTGCCAGCAGCTTAGTGGCCGCCGATTTCTACAATGAGCAGTTCTTC
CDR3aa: CASSLVAADFYNEQFF

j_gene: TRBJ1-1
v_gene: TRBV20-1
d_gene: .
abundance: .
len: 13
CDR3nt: TGCAGTGCTAGAGATGACCGTACGGGTGAAGCTTTCTTT
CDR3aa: CSARDDRTGEAFF

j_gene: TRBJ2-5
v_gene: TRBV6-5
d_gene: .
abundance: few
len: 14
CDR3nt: TGTGCCAGCAGTACCTGGGGCACCCAAGAGACCCAGTACTTC
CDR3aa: CASSTWGTQETQYF

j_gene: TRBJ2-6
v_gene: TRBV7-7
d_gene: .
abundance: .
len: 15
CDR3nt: TGTGCTAGCAGCCATGGTTCGCCTGGGGCCAACGTCCTGACTTTC
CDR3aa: CASSHGSPGANVLTF

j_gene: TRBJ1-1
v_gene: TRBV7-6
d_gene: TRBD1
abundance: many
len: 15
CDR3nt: TGTGCCAGCAGCTTAGGGACAGGGATAAACACTGAAGCTTTCTTT
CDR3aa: CASSLGTGINTEAFF

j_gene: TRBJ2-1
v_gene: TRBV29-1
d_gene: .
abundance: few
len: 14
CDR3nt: TGCAGCGTTGAAGGGGGACTTCCCTTAGGTGAGCAGTTCTTC
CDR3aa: CSVEGGLPLGEQFF

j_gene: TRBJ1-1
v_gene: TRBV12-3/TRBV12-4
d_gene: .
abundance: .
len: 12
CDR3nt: TGTGCCAGCGGACGCGCTATCGGAGAAGCTTTCTTT
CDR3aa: CASGRAIGEAFF

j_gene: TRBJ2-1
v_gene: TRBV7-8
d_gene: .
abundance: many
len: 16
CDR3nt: TGTGCCAGCAGCTTCGAATTGGACAAATCCTACAATGAGCAGTTCTTC
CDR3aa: CASSFELDKSYNEQFF

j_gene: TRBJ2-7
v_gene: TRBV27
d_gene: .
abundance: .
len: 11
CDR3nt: TGTGTCAGCAGTAGGGGTAGGGAGCAGTACTTC
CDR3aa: CVSSRGREQYF

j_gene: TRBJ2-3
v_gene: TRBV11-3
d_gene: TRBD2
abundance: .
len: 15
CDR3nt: TGTGCCAGCAGCTTAAAGCGGGGCAGCATAGATACGCAGTATTTT
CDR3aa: CASSLKRGSIDTQYF

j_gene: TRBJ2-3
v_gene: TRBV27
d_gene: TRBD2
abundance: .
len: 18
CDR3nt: TGTGCCAGCAGGCGACTAGCGGGGGGGCGGTTTAGCACAGATACGCAGTATTTT
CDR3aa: CASRRLAGGRFSTDTQYF

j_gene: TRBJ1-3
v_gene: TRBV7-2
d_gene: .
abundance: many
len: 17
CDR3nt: TGTGCCAGCAGCTTAGGGGGCAGGCCAAGCTCTGGAAACACCATATATTTT
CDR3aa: CASSLGGRPSSGNTIYF

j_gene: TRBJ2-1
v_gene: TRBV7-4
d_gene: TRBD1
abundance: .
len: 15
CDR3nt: TGTGCCAGCAGCTCCCCGGTTGACAGGGGGGGTGAGCAGTTCTTC
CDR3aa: CASSSPVDRGGEQFF

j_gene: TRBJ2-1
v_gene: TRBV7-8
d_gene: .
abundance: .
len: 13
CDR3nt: TGTGCCAGCAGCTTTGATGGGTCAAATGAGCAGTTCTTC
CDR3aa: CASSFDGSNEQFF

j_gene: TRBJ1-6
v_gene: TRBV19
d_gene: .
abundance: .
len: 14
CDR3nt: TGTGCCAGTAGTATAGACGACAGGAATTCACCCCTCCACTTT
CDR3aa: CASSIDDRNSPLHF

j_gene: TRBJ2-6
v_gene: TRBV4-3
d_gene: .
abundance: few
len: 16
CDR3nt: TGCGCCAGCAGCCTCGGCAAGAACTCTGGGGCCAACGTCCTGACTTTC
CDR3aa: CASSLGKNSGANVLTF

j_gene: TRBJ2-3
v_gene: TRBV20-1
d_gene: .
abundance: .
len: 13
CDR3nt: TGCAGTGCAAGGCCCCGGGCCACAGATACGCAGTATTTT
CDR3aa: CSARPRATDTQYF

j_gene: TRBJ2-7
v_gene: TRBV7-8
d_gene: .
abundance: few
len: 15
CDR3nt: TGTGCCAGCAGACCCGACAGGGACTCTTCCTACGAGCAGTACTTC
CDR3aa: CASRPDRDSSYEQYF

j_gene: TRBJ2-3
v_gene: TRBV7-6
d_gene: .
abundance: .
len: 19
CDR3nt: TGTGCCAGCAGCTTATATCAACCCCTAAAGGGGAGCGGCACAGATACGCAGTATTTT
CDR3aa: CASSLYQPLKGSGTDTQYF

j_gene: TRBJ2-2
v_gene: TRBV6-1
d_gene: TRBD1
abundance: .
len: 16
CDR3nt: TGTGCCAGCAGACAGCCGGGACAGGGGGACACCGGGGAGCTGTTTTTT
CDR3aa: CASRQPGQGDTGELFF

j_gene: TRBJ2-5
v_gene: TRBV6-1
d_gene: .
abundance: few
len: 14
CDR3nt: TGTGCCAGCAGTGAGCAGGGTGTTTGGGAGACCCAGTACTTC
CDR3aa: CASSEQGVWETQYF

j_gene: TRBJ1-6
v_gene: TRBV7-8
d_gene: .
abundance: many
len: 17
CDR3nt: TGTGCCAGCACCCTATTAAGGGGAGACGATCGGGATTCACCCCTCCACTTT
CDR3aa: CASTLLRGDDRDSPLHF

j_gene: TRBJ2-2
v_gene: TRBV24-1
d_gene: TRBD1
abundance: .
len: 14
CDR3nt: TGTGCCACCTCCGGACAGGGTCCGACCGGGGAGCTGTTTTTT
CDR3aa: CATSGQGPTGELFF

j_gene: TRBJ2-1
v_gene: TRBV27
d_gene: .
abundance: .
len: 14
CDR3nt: TGTGCCAGCAGTTGGCCGGACCAGTACAATGAGCAGTTCTTC
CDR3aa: CASSWPDQYNEQFF

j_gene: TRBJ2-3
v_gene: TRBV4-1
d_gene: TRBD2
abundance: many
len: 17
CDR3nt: TGCGCCAGCAGCCTCGAAGGAGCGGGGGGCCGCACAGATACGCAGTATTTT
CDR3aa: CASSLEGAGGRTDTQYF

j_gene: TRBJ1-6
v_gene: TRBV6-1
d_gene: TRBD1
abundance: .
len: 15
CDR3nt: TGTGCCAGCAGTTACGATTCAGGGGGTAGTTCACCCCTCCACTTT
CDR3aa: CASSYDSGGSSPLHF

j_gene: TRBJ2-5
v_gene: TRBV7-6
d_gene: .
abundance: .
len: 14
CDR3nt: TGTGCCAGCAGCTTAGAAGGGTCTCGCGAGACCCAGTACTTC
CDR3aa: CASSLEGSRETQYF

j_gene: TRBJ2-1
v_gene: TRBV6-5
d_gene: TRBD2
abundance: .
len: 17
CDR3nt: TGTGCCAGCAGTCAGACTAGCGGGGGGGCGTTGTACAATGAGCAGTTCTTC
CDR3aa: CASSQTSGGALYNEQFF

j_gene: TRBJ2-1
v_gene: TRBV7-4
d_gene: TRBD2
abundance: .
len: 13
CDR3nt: TGTGCCAGCAGAGTAGCGGGAGAATATGAGCAGTTCTTC
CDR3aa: CASRVAGEYEQFF

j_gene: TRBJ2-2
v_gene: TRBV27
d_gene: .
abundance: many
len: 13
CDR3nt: TGTGCCAGCAGCTTGGGAGGATCCGGGGAGCTGTTTTTT
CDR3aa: CASSLGGSGELFF